This TCR beta chain was obtained from a study of T cell repertoires in cytomegalovirus infection. Study as a whole: Use of recently identified HLA-C-restricted and well-studied HLA-B-restricted CMV epitopes was part of the study. Through public TCR beta signatures, both CMV infection and matching HLA type were indicated. Findings and caveats of the study: The cumulative frequency of public TCR beta families distinguished individuals who carried CMV together with the relevant HLA. Clonotype analysis showed dominance of the ex vivo response by HLA-C-restricted CMV-specific TCR beta clonotypes.

The junction had 15 bases not matched to a gene; V was cut back by 4 bases and J by 5 bases. The CDR3 contains 17 residues. Germline V CDR1 and CDR2: MNHEY, SVGEGT. Note on this clonotype: The antigen is undetermined.

A single record per CDR3 protein comes from TCRdb applying MiXCR to the reads. The sample contains 700,000 to 950,000 distinct CDR3 sequences, approximately 32% of which appear only once. Sample: cultured CD8+ T cells from PBMCs, taken from culture after CMV antigen stimulation. This sequence originates from a human donor in good health (CMV status not recorded). Some clones in this sample may be carry-over from other donors' samples. The gene calls are TRBV6-2 or TRBV6-3 and TRBJ2-7; 9 bases agree with TRBD1. In nucleotides, the CDR3 is TGTGCCAGCAGTTTGCCGGGACAGGGAGATAATACAGACGAGCAGTACGTC. Its protein product is CASSLPGQGDNTDEQYV.